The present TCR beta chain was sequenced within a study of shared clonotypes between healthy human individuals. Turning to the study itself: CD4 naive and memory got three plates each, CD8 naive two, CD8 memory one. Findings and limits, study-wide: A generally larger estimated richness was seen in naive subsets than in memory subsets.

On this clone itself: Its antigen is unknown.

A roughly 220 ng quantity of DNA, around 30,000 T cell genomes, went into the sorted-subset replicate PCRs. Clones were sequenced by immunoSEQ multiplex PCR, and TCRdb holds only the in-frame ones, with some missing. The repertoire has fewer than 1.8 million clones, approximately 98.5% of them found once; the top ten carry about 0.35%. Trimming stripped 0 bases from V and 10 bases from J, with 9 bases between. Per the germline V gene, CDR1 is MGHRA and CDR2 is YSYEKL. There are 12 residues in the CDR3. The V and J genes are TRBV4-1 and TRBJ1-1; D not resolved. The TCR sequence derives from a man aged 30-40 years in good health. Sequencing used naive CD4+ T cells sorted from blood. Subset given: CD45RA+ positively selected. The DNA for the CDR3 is TGCGCCAGCAGCCAAGATACGGTGAGAGCTTTCTTT. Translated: CASSQDTVRAFF.